This TCR beta chain was obtained from a study of molecular identifiers for immune sequencing clone quantification. Study in general: Replicates involved a five-way split of RNA from around 18,000 or 91,000 naive CD8 cells, with sequencing of four. Points from the study as a whole: Sizes of clones that are highly expanded could be underestimated (if identical TCR molecules share a barcode).

About this clonotype itself: Its specificity is not known.

Library preparation followed earlier protocols using designated TCR primers. Via MiXCR, TCRdb re-called the PCR reads, giving one row per CDR3 protein. The sample contains approximately 500,000 distinct CDR3 sequences, about 20% of which appear only once. CDR3 length: 15 amino acids. V gave up 5 bases and J gave up 5 bases, with 15 bases separating them. Germline CDR1 is SEHNR and CDR2 is FQNEAQ (reference sequence). The receptor was derived from a human donor in good health. Some libraries in this study had Jurkat cell RNA spiked in. The rearrangement uses TRBV7-9 and TRBJ2-2; perhaps D is TRBD1 or TRBD2 (5 bases each). Sequencing was done on a sample of naive CD8+ T cells from blood, with Jurkat cell RNA spiked in. Sample subset: FACS-sorted CD8+CD4-CCR7+CD45RA+ naive T cells. The CDR3 spells CASSPSVGDTGELFF. CDR3 in DNA: TGTGCCAGCAGCCCCTCCGTGGGGGATACCGGGGAGCTGTTTTTT.